A single sample gave rise to the 5 T cell receptor beta chains below, sequenced in a study of beta chain features in type 1 diabetes. Study-level results: In all four CD4+ subsets, TCRB CDR3 length was significantly, moderately reduced in type 1 diabetes.

As every portion of the isolated RNA was reverse transcribed, the sequencing read expressed TCRB transcripts. Profiled with immunoSEQ multiplex PCR; TCRdb holds only in-frame clones, not every one. The table has 300,000 to 350,000 clones, approximately 10% seen once. These TCRs' antigens remain unknown. The sample was central memory CD4+ T cells from blood. The receptors come from a man aged 25 to 40 with type 1 diabetes.

This chain connects TRBV2 to TRBJ1-2; TRBD1 agrees at 9 bases. The J segment lost 4 bases and the V segment lost 6 bases, leaving 6 bases of the junction unmatched. This CDR3 has 14 residues. Germline V CDR1 and CDR2: SNHLY, FYNNEI. CDR3 bases: TGTGCCAGCAGCACAGGGGGCTCTGGCTATGGCTACACCTTC. Residues: CASSTGGSGYGYTF.

The J gene is TRBJ1-2, the V gene TRBV11-2, with D possibly TRBD1 on 6 matching bases. The V gene lost 3 bases and the J gene lost 8 bases, with 22 bases spanning the gap. Looked up from germline, CDR1 is SGHAT and CDR2 is FQNNGV. This CDR3 region has 16 residues. CDR3 amino acids: CASSFPTGPGYSGYTF. The CDR3 DNA reads as TGTGCCAGCAGCTTTCCCACAGGGCCCGGATACTCGGGCTACACCTTC.

The V call is TRBV7-2, the J call TRBJ1-2; 8 bases are a match to TRBD1. Per the germline V gene, CDR1 is SGHTA and CDR2 is FQGNSA. The trim removed 6 bases at V and 10 bases at J, leaving 19 bases unmatched. The CDR3 sequence is 16 residues long. The CDR3 sequence is CASRSGTGDLTRHYTF. DNA of the CDR3: TGTGCCAGCAGATCCGGGACAGGCGATCTAACCCGCCACTACACCTTC.

This clone has more than one count but fewer than ten. V gene TRBV7-2 combines with J gene TRBJ2-3; D not resolved. The CDR3 sequence is 15 residues long. V lost 0 bases, J lost 3 bases, and 10 bases lay in between. Germline lookup yields CDR1 SGHTA and CDR2 FQGNSA. CDR3 in amino acids: CASSLADPGTDTQYF. CDR3 DNA sequence: TGTGCCAGCAGCTTAGCGGATCCGGGTACAGATACGCAGTATTTT.

The chain uses TRBV2 and TRBJ2-3; D might be TRBD1 (6 bases). The CDR3 runs to 13 residues. Trimming pared 10 bases from V and 0 bases from J, leaving 11 bases between. Germline CDR1 SNHLY, CDR2 FYNNEI. The CDR3: CATQGTSTDTQYF. The CDR3, as DNA: TGTGCCACACAGGGCACTAGCACAGATACGCAGTATTTT.